The 9 T cell receptor beta chains in this list originate from one sample, sequenced in a study of cytomegalovirus exposure and HLA in healthy donors. PCR used 60 Vbeta primers and 13 Jbeta primers. Generated by immunoSEQ multiplex PCR, the TCRdb table keeps only in-frame clones and is missing some. The sample consists of 150,000 to 200,000 clones, over 80% of them appearing once. Sequenced: PBMCs. The source of these receptors is a man aged 35-49 years in good health and CMV-seropositive.

This sequence joins TRBV27 and TRBJ2-1; 10 positions agree with TRBD2. The CDR3 loop spans 18 amino acids. The J segment lost 4 bases and the V segment lost 0 bases, leaving 9 bases of the junction unmatched. Germline V gives CDR1 MNHEY, CDR2 SMNVEV (reference sequence). The CDR3 protein is CASSLSILAGIRYNEQFF. The CDR3 DNA is TGTGCCAGCAGTTTATCGATACTAGCGGGGATCCGATACAATGAGCAGTTCTTC.

The table lists this clone with a count of one. V gene TRBV28 combines with J gene TRBJ2-5; D unclear. V lost 6 bases and J 3 bases, leaving 11 bases between the germline ends. Per germline, CDR1 MDHEN and CDR2 SYDVKM. The CDR3 contains 13 residues. DNA for the CDR3: TGTGCCAGCAGCCCGGGTCCCAAAGAGACCCAGTACTTC. Translating it yields CASSPGPKETQYF.

V is TRBV28 and J is TRBJ1-4; 8 bases are a match to TRBD1. CDR1 MDHEN and CDR2 SYDVKM come from the germline V gene. J gave up 6 bases and V 6 bases, and 9 bases lay outside the gene matches. This CDR3 has 15 amino acids. The CDR3 nucleotides read TGTGCCAGCAGCCCAGTGGACAGGGTGGATGAAAAACTGTTTTTT. Protein: CASSPVDRVDEKLFF. Variable domain in full (rest from reference TRBV28 and TRBJ1-4): DVKVTQSSRYLVKRTGEKVFLECVQDMDHENMFWYRQDPGLGLRLIYFSYDVKMKEKGDIPEGYSVSREKKERFSLILESASTNQTSMYLCASSPVDRVDEKLFFGSGTQLSVL.

This clone has only a few counts. V and J are TRBV6-4 and TRBJ2-1, with TRBD2 matching 10 bases. With V trimmed by 0 bases and J by 0 bases, 5 bases remained unmatched. CDR3 length equals 18 residues. The germline V gene encodes CDR1 MRHNA and CDR2 SNTAGT. The CDR3 loop reads CASSDSLAGESSYNEQFF. The CDR3 bases are TGTGCCAGCAGTGACTCGCTAGCGGGGGAGAGCTCCTACAATGAGCAGTTCTTC.

The CDR3 nucleotides read TGTGCCTGCGACCCCGGGGGGGGCCGGTCGCCCCAGCATTTT. Its translation is CACDPGGGRSPQHF. The chain links TRBV30 to TRBJ1-5; D perhaps matches TRBD1 (6 bases). V gave up 6 bases and J gave up 9 bases, with 21 bases separating them. The CDR3 has 14 residues. CDR1 is GTSNPN, CDR2 SVGIG, per germline (reference sequence).

This chain connects TRBV7-8 to TRBJ2-7; TRBD1 agrees at 9 bases. The CDR3 is made up of 14 amino acids. V shed 2 bases and J 2 bases; nucleotides not matched to a gene: 1. Germline V CDR1 and CDR2: SGHVS, FQNEAQ. CDR3 in amino acids: CASSLNRGPYEQYF. The CDR3 DNA sequence: TGTGCCAGCAGCTTAAACAGGGGGCCCTACGAGCAGTACTTC.

The chain links TRBV30 to TRBJ1-1; 7 bases are a match to TRBD1. V lost 8 bases and J lost 4; bases outside the gene matches: 4. Germline V gene data show CDR1 as GTSNPN and CDR2 as SVGIG (reference sequence). CDR3 length equals 11 residues. This CDR3 is CARQGSTEAFF. The CDR3 nucleotides read TGTGCCCGACAGGGATCCACTGAAGCTTTCTTT. Drawing the rest from reference TRBV30 and TRBJ1-1, the complete variable domain is SQTIHQWPATLVQPVGSPLSLECTVEGTSNPNLYWYRQAAGRGLQLLFYSVGIGQISSEVPQNLSASRPQDRQFILSSKKLLLSDSGFYLCARQGSTEAFFGQGTRLTVV.

This clone was counted once. This chain uses TRBV7-8 with TRBJ2-5; 8 bases are a match to TRBD2. V dropped 5 bases and J dropped 2; count of bases not matched to a gene: 10. The V gene's germline CDR1 is SGHVS and CDR2 FQNEAQ. The CDR3 loop spans 16 amino acids. The CDR3 spells CASSPTRGARQETQYF. The CDR3 region has the DNA TGTGCCAGCAGCCCGACGCGGGGGGCCCGGCAAGAGACCCAGTACTTC. Drawing the rest from reference TRBV7-8 and TRBJ2-5, the complete variable domain is GAGVSQSPRYKVAKRGQDVALRCDPISGHVSLFWYQQALGQGPEFLTYFQNEAQLDKSGLPSDRFFAERPEGSVSTLKIQRTQQEDSAVYLCASSPTRGARQETQYFGPGTRLLVL.

The chain combines TRBV10-2 with TRBJ2-5; D remains unclear. The DNA end is a closer match to TRBJ2-7, so the J assignment may be wrong. The CDR3 has 13 residues. Germline V CDR1 and CDR2: WSHSY, SAAADI. CDR3 residues: CASSEVFSYEQYF. As DNA, the CDR3 is TGCGCCAGCAGTGAGGTGTTTAGCTACGAGCAGTACTTC.